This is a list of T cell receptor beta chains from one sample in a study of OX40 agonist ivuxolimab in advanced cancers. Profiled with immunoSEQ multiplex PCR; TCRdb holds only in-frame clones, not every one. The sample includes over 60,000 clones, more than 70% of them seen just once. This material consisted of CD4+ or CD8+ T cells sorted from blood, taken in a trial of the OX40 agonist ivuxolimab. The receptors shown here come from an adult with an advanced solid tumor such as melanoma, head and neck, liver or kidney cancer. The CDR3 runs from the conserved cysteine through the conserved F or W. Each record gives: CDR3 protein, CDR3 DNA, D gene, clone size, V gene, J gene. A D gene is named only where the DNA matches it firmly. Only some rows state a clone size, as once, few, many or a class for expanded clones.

cdr3_aa: CASSFYTGGKDTQYF
cdr3_nt: TGTGCCAGCAGTTTTTATACAGGGGGGAAAGATACGCAGTATTTT
d_call: TRBD1
clone_size: .
v_call: TRBV28
j_call: TRBJ2-3

cdr3_aa: CASSQEPGPPNEQFF
cdr3_nt: TGCGCCAGCAGCCAAGAACCGGGGCCTCCCAATGAGCAGTTCTTC
d_call: .
clone_size: .
v_call: TRBV4-1
j_call: TRBJ2-1

cdr3_aa: CASSRGTGQTGELFF
cdr3_nt: TGTGCCAGCAGCCGTGGGACAGGGCAGACCGGGGAGCTGTTTTTT
d_call: TRBD1
clone_size: .
v_call: TRBV11-2
j_call: TRBJ2-2

cdr3_aa: CASRFPGQGEKLFF
cdr3_nt: TGTGCCAGCAGGTTTCCGGGACAAGGGGAAAAACTGTTTTTT
d_call: .
clone_size: .
v_call: TRBV2
j_call: TRBJ1-4

cdr3_aa: CASSLGLKRSEQFF
cdr3_nt: TGTGCCAGCAGTTTGGGGTTAAAGAGGAGTGAGCAGTTCTTC
d_call: .
clone_size: .
v_call: TRBV28
j_call: TRBJ2-1

cdr3_aa: CASSLDPGSSYEQYF
cdr3_nt: TGTGCCAGCAGCTTAGATCCGGGGAGCTCCTACGAGCAGTACTTC
d_call: .
clone_size: few
v_call: TRBV7-2
j_call: TRBJ2-7

cdr3_aa: CASSKDGGDEQFF
cdr3_nt: TGTGCCAGCTCCAAAGACGGGGGCGATGAGCAGTTCTTC
d_call: .
clone_size: .
v_call: TRBV18
j_call: TRBJ2-1

cdr3_aa: CASSAIGGVPTYGYTF
cdr3_nt: TGTGCCAGCAGCGCGATCGGGGGAGTTCCTACCTATGGCTACACCTTC
d_call: .
clone_size: .
v_call: TRBV9
j_call: TRBJ1-2

cdr3_aa: CASSRLAGAHEQYF
cdr3_nt: TGTGCCAGCAGCCGACTAGCGGGAGCCCACGAGCAGTACTTC
d_call: TRBD2
clone_size: .
v_call: TRBV27
j_call: TRBJ2-7

cdr3_aa: CASSFTPGQVNTEAFF
cdr3_nt: TGCGCCAGCAGCTTTACACCCGGACAAGTGAACACTGAAGCTTTCTTT
d_call: .
clone_size: .
v_call: TRBV5-1
j_call: TRBJ1-1

cdr3_aa: CASSLPQGSQETQYF
cdr3_nt: TGTGCCAGCAGTCTTCCCCAGGGAAGCCAAGAGACCCAGTACTTC
d_call: .
clone_size: once
v_call: TRBV28
j_call: TRBJ2-5

cdr3_aa: CASSVSRGQSYGYTF
cdr3_nt: TGTGCCAGCAGCGTAAGCAGGGGGCAGAGTTATGGCTACACCTTC
d_call: TRBD1
clone_size: .
v_call: TRBV5-4
j_call: TRBJ1-2

cdr3_aa: CASSLMGTGASTDTQYF
cdr3_nt: TGTGCCAGCTCACTTATGGGAACAGGAGCTAGCACAGATACGCAGTATTTT
d_call: .
clone_size: few
v_call: TRBV18
j_call: TRBJ2-3

cdr3_aa: CASSAWTDTQYF
cdr3_nt: TGTGCCAGCAGCGCCTGGACAGATACGCAGTATTTT
d_call: .
clone_size: .
v_call: TRBV7-2
j_call: TRBJ2-3

cdr3_aa: CASSPPGLGGRAFF
cdr3_nt: TGTGCCAGCTCACCACCGGGCCTCGGAGGGAGAGCTTTCTTT
d_call: .
clone_size: .
v_call: TRBV18
j_call: TRBJ1-1

cdr3_aa: CSVGAGDTIYF
cdr3_nt: TGCAGCGTTGGCGCAGGGGACACCATATATTTT
d_call: .
clone_size: .
v_call: TRBV29-1
j_call: TRBJ1-3

cdr3_aa: CASSHGGQVSEQYF
cdr3_nt: TGTGCCAGCAGCCACGGGGGACAGGTTAGCGAGCAGTACTTC
d_call: TRBD1
clone_size: .
v_call: TRBV4-2
j_call: TRBJ2-7

cdr3_aa: CASSLVGRGGNEQFF
cdr3_nt: TGTGCCAGCAGCTTGGTAGGGAGGGGAGGGAATGAGCAGTTCTTC
d_call: TRBD2
clone_size: few
v_call: TRBV5-4
j_call: TRBJ2-1

cdr3_aa: CASSSTRIETQYF
cdr3_nt: TGTGCCAGCAGCTCGACGAGGATAGAGACCCAGTACTTC
d_call: .
clone_size: .
v_call: TRBV7-8
j_call: TRBJ2-5

cdr3_aa: CASSPVGKETQYF
cdr3_nt: TGTGCCAGCTCACCCGTTGGCAAAGAGACCCAGTACTTC
d_call: .
clone_size: once
v_call: TRBV18
j_call: TRBJ2-5

cdr3_aa: CASSLAPRDRGSTGELFF
cdr3_nt: TGTGCCAGCAGCTTAGCCCCCCGGGACAGGGGAAGCACCGGGGAGCTGTTTTTT
d_call: TRBD1
clone_size: .
v_call: TRBV7-9
j_call: TRBJ2-2

cdr3_aa: CAWSLGTGGSNEQFF
cdr3_nt: TGTGCCTGGAGTCTAGGGACAGGGGGCTCAAATGAGCAGTTCTTC
d_call: TRBD1
clone_size: .
v_call: TRBV30
j_call: TRBJ2-1

cdr3_aa: CAWSVQSPLHF
cdr3_nt: TGTGCCTGGAGTGTGCAGAGCCCCCTCCACTTT
d_call: .
clone_size: .
v_call: TRBV30
j_call: TRBJ1-6

cdr3_aa: CASSLRGGSISYEQYF
cdr3_nt: TGTGCCAGCAGTCTAAGAGGGGGTTCTATCTCCTACGAGCAGTACTTC
d_call: .
clone_size: .
v_call: TRBV14
j_call: TRBJ2-7

cdr3_aa: CSVLGAYEQYF
cdr3_nt: TGCAGCGTACTAGGGGCCTACGAGCAGTACTTC
d_call: .
clone_size: few
v_call: TRBV29-1
j_call: TRBJ2-7

cdr3_aa: CAWSGDRALSPLHF
cdr3_nt: TGTGCCTGGAGTGGGGACAGGGCGTTATCACCCCTCCACTTT
d_call: TRBD1
clone_size: .
v_call: TRBV30
j_call: TRBJ1-6

cdr3_aa: CSVEGEGGLFEQYF
cdr3_nt: TGCAGCGTTGAAGGGGAAGGGGGTCTGTTCGAGCAGTACTTC
d_call: .
clone_size: once
v_call: TRBV29-1
j_call: TRBJ2-7

cdr3_aa: CASSPSTDTQYF
cdr3_nt: TGTGCCAGCTCACCCAGCACAGATACGCAGTATTTT
d_call: .
clone_size: .
v_call: TRBV18
j_call: TRBJ2-3

cdr3_aa: CASSPTPFSQPQHF
cdr3_nt: TGTGCCAGCAGTCCAACACCGTTTTCGCAGCCCCAGCATTTT
d_call: .
clone_size: .
v_call: TRBV27
j_call: TRBJ1-5

cdr3_aa: CASEPGGLVGAFF
cdr3_nt: TGTGCCAGCGAGCCTGGGGGGTTGGTAGGAGCTTTCTTT
d_call: .
clone_size: .
v_call: TRBV28
j_call: TRBJ1-1

cdr3_aa: CASSGRGSEKLFF
cdr3_nt: TGTGCCAGCAGCGGCAGGGGATCGGAAAAACTGTTTTTT
d_call: .
clone_size: .
v_call: TRBV7-9
j_call: TRBJ1-4

cdr3_aa: CASSTGTGYEQYF
cdr3_nt: TGTGCCAGTAGTACCGGGACAGGCTACGAGCAGTACTTC
d_call: TRBD1
clone_size: .
v_call: TRBV19
j_call: TRBJ2-7

cdr3_aa: CASSPRQRAAETQYF
cdr3_nt: TGTGCCAGCAGCCCACGACAGAGGGCGGCTGAGACCCAGTACTTC
d_call: .
clone_size: .
v_call: TRBV14
j_call: TRBJ2-5

cdr3_aa: CASSLVIQETQYF
cdr3_nt: TGTGCCAGCAGCTTAGTCATACAAGAGACCCAGTACTTC
d_call: .
clone_size: .
v_call: TRBV7-2
j_call: TRBJ2-5

cdr3_aa: CASSRLSDTQYF
cdr3_nt: TGCGCCAGCAGCCGACTTTCAGATACGCAGTATTTT
d_call: .
clone_size: .
v_call: TRBV5-1
j_call: TRBJ2-3

cdr3_aa: CASSFRGSYEQYF
cdr3_nt: TGTGCCAGCAGTTTCCGCGGCTCCTACGAGCAGTACTTC
d_call: .
clone_size: .
v_call: TRBV27
j_call: TRBJ2-7

cdr3_aa: CASSFGQSNQPQHF
cdr3_nt: TGTGCCAGCAGTTTCGGCCAGAGCAATCAGCCCCAGCATTTT
d_call: .
clone_size: .
v_call: TRBV28
j_call: TRBJ1-5

cdr3_aa: CASSIGGGGGTDTQYF
cdr3_nt: TGTGCCAGTAGTATCGGAGGGGGGGGCGGCACAGATACGCAGTATTTT
d_call: .
clone_size: .
v_call: TRBV19
j_call: TRBJ2-3

cdr3_aa: CATHQDRGHEQYF
cdr3_nt: TGTGCCACCCACCAGGACAGGGGGCACGAGCAGTACTTC
d_call: TRBD1
clone_size: once
v_call: TRBV2
j_call: TRBJ2-7

cdr3_aa: CASSLGQGAHSGELFF
cdr3_nt: TGTGCCAGCTCACTTGGACAGGGGGCGCATAGCGGGGAGCTGTTTTTT
d_call: TRBD1
clone_size: .
v_call: TRBV18
j_call: TRBJ2-2

cdr3_aa: CASSPYGTEQFF
cdr3_nt: TGTGCCAGCTCACCATACGGGACAGAGCAGTTCTTC
d_call: .
clone_size: once
v_call: TRBV18
j_call: TRBJ2-1

cdr3_aa: CASSQEMRASGYGYTF
cdr3_nt: TGCGCCAGCAGCCAAGAAATGAGGGCGTCTGGCTATGGCTACACCTTC
d_call: .
clone_size: once
v_call: TRBV4-3
j_call: TRBJ1-2

cdr3_aa: CASSHLYEQYF
cdr3_nt: TGTGCCAGCAGTCATCTCTACGAGCAGTACTTC
d_call: .
clone_size: .
v_call: TRBV6-5
j_call: TRBJ2-7

cdr3_aa: CASSLGQSTEAFF
cdr3_nt: TGTGCCAGCTCCCTCGGACAGAGCACTGAAGCTTTCTTT
d_call: .
clone_size: once
v_call: TRBV7-8
j_call: TRBJ1-1

cdr3_aa: CASTWDRRRSSPLHF
cdr3_nt: TGTGCCAGCACCTGGGACAGGCGGAGGAGTTCACCCCTCCACTTT
d_call: TRBD1
clone_size: .
v_call: TRBV28
j_call: TRBJ1-6

cdr3_aa: CASSSGLYEQYF
cdr3_nt: TGTGCCAGCAGCTCGGGACTTTACGAGCAGTACTTC
d_call: .
clone_size: .
v_call: TRBV7-2
j_call: TRBJ2-7

cdr3_aa: CASSQAFTGGENQPQHF
cdr3_nt: TGCGCCAGCAGCCAAGCGTTTACGGGGGGCGAAAATCAGCCCCAGCATTTT
d_call: .
clone_size: .
v_call: TRBV4-3
j_call: TRBJ1-5

cdr3_aa: CASSTGGSMNTEAFF
cdr3_nt: TGTGCCAGCAGTACAGGGGGCTCTATGAACACTGAAGCTTTCTTT
d_call: TRBD1
clone_size: .
v_call: TRBV6-6
j_call: TRBJ1-1

cdr3_aa: CASSLGSTGGQPQHF
cdr3_nt: TGTGCCAGCAGTTTGGGGAGCACCGGGGGTCAGCCCCAGCATTTT
d_call: .
clone_size: .
v_call: TRBV2
j_call: TRBJ1-5

cdr3_aa: CASSEAGTAYEKLFF
cdr3_nt: TGTGCCAGCAGTGAAGCGGGTACGGCGTATGAAAAACTGTTTTTT
d_call: .
clone_size: .
v_call: TRBV2
j_call: TRBJ1-4

cdr3_aa: CASSEVGGRLDQPQHF
cdr3_nt: TGTGCCAGCAGTGAAGTCGGGGGGCGCTTGGATCAGCCCCAGCATTTT
d_call: .
clone_size: .
v_call: TRBV6-1
j_call: TRBJ1-5

cdr3_aa: CAISPVGGAGNTIYF
cdr3_nt: TGTGCCATCAGCCCCGTGGGGGGCGCCGGAAACACCATATATTTT
d_call: .
clone_size: .
v_call: TRBV10-3
j_call: TRBJ1-3

cdr3_aa: CASSPRQVPGYEQYF
cdr3_nt: TGTGCCAGCAGCCCTCGACAGGTCCCCGGGTACGAGCAGTACTTC
d_call: .
clone_size: .
v_call: TRBV11-2
j_call: TRBJ2-7

cdr3_aa: CASSPMSGSTEAFF
cdr3_nt: TGCGCCAGCAGCCCCATGAGTGGTTCAACTGAAGCTTTCTTT
d_call: .
clone_size: .
v_call: TRBV5-1
j_call: TRBJ1-1